These 3 T cell receptor beta chains share one sample of origin, sequenced in a study of primary melanoma T cells and metastatic recurrence. TCRdb keeps only in-frame clones here, not all; method: immunoSEQ multiplex PCR. The sample consists of 200 to 300 clones, around 75% of them appearing once. The sample was melanoma tumor tissue. Every receptor here comes from a human donor with melanoma.

This clone was detected only a few times. This chain connects TRBV14 to TRBJ2-1; D ambiguous. CDR1 is SGHDN, CDR2 FVKESK, per germline. The CDR3 totals 13 residues. Trimming pared 3 bases from V and 3 bases from J, leaving 6 bases between. The CDR3 reads CASSQTNYNEQFF. In DNA form, the CDR3 reads TGTGCCAGCAGCCAGACCAACTACAATGAGCAGTTCTTC.

This rearrangement joins TRBV28 to TRBJ1-4, with 8 bases that match TRBD1. CDR1 MDHEN and CDR2 SYDVKM come from the germline V gene. V shed 1 base and J 6 bases; nucleotides not matched to a gene: 1. The CDR3 extends over 14 amino acids. This CDR3 is CASSLSGGDEKLFF. CDR3 sequence (DNA): TGTGCCAGCAGTTTATCAGGGGGCGATGAAAAACTGTTTTTT.

The chain recombines TRBV28 with TRBJ1-1, with 9 bases that match TRBD1. Losses at the gene ends were 7 bases for V and 10 bases for J; bases not matched to a gene: 13. The germline gives CDR1 MDHEN, CDR2 SYDVKM. This CDR3 comprises 14 residues. CDR3 residues: CASIGQGIISRAFF. CDR3 coding DNA: TGTGCCAGCATCGGACAGGGGATCATTTCGAGAGCTTTCTTT.